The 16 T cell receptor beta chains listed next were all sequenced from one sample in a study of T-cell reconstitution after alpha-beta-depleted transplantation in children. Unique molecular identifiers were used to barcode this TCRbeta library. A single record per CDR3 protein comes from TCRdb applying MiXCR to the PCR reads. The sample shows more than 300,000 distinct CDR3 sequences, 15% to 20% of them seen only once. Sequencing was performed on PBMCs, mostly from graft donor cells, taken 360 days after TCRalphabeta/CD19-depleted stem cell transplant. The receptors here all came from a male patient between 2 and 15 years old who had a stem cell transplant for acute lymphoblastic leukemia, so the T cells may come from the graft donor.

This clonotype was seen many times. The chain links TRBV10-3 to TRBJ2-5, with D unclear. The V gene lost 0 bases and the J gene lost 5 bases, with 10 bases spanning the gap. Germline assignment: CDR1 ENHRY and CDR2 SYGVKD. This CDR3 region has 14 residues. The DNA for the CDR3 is TGTGCCATCAGTGAGTCGGACCTAAAGGAGACCCAGTACTTC. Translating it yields CAISESDLKETQYF.

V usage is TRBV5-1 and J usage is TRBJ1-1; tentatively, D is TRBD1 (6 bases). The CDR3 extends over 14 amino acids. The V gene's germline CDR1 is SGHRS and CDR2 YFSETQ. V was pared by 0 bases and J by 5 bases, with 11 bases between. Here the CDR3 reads CASSLARGATEAFF. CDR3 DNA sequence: TGCGCCAGCAGCTTGGCCCGGGGGGCGACTGAAGCTTTCTTT.

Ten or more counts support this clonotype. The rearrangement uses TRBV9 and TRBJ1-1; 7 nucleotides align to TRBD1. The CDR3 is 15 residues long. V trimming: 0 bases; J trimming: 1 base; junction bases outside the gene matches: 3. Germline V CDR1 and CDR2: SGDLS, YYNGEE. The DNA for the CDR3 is TGTGCCAGCAGCGTAGCCCGGGACAGGAACACTGAAGCTTTCTTT. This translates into CASSVARDRNTEAFF.

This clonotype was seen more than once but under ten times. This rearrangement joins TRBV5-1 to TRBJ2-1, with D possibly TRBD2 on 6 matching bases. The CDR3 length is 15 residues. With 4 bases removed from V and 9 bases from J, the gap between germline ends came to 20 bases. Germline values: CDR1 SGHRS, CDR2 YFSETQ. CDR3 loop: CASSATAVGRGEQFF. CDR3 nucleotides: TGCGCCAGCAGCGCAACGGCCGTTGGGCGGGGTGAGCAGTTCTTC.

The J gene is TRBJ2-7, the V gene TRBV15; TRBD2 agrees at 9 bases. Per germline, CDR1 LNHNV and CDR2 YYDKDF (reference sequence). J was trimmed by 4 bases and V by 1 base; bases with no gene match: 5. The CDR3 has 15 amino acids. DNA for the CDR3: TGTGCCACCAGCAGAGGGGGGACTAGCTCTTACGAGCAGTACTTC. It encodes CATSRGGTSSYEQYF.

The CDR3 here is CASSPVLAEQETQYF. The CDR3 coding sequence is TGTGCCAGCAGCCCCGTACTAGCGGAGCAAGAGACCCAGTACTTC. The chain couples TRBV7-9 to TRBJ2-5; TRBD2 matches 8 bases. CDR3 size: 15 residues. Germline CDR1 SEHNR, CDR2 FQNEAQ (reference sequence). J lost 2 bases, V lost 5 bases, and 7 bases had no gene match.

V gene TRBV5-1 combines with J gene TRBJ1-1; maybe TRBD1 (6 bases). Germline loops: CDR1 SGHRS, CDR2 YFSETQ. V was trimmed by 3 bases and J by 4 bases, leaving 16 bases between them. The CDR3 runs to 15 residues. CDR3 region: CASSSRRGAVTEAFF. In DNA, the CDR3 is TGCGCCAGCAGCTCGAGGCGGGGGGCGGTCACTGAAGCTTTCTTT.

The CDR3 loop is CASSETSVNTEAFF. Written as DNA, the CDR3 is TGTGCCAGCAGTGAGACGTCAGTGAACACTGAAGCTTTCTTT. This sequence joins TRBV25-1 and TRBJ1-1; D uncertain. CDR1 MGHDK and CDR2 SYGVNS come from the germline V gene. The CDR3 is 14 residues long. Trimming cost V 3 bases and J 0 bases, with 8 bases left between them.

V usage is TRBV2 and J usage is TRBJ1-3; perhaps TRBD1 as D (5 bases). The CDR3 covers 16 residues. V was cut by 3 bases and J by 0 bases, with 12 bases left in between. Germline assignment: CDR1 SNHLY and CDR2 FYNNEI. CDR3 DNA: TGTGCCAGCAGTGATGGGACCACCGACTCTGGAAACACCATATATTTT. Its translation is CASSDGTTDSGNTIYF.

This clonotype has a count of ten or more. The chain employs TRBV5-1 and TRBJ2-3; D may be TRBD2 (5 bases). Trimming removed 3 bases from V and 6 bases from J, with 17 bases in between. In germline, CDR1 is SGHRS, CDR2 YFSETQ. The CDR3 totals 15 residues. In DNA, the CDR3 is TGCGCCAGCAGCTCTTCGGGATCAGCAATGGATACGCAGTATTTT. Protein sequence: CASSSSGSAMDTQYF.

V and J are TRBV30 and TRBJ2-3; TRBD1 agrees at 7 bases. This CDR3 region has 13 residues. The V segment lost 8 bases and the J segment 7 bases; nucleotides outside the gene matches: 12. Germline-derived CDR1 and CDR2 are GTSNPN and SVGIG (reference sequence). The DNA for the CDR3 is TGTGCCGCCTTGGACAGGACCTATTATACGCAGTATTTT. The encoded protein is CAALDRTYYTQYF.

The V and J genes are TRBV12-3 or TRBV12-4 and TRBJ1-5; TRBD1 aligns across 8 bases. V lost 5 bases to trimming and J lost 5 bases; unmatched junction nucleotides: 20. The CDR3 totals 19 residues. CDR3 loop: CASSQRSQTGQAKDQPQHF. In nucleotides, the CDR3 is TGTGCCAGCAGTCAAAGGTCCCAAACGGGACAGGCGAAGGATCAGCCCCAGCATTTT.

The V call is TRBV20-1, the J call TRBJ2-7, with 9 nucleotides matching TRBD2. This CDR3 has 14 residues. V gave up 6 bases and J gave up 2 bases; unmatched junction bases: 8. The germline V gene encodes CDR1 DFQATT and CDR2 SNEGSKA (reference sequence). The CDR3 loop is CSAPPGTSTYEQYF. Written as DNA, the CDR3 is TGCAGTGCCCCCCCCGGGACTAGCACCTACGAGCAGTACTTC.

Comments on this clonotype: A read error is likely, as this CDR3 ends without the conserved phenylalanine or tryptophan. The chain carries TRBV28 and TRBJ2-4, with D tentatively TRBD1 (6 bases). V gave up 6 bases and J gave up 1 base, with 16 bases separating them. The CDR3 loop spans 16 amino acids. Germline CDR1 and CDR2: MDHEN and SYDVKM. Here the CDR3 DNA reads TGTGCCAGCAGAACCAACAGGGTCCACGCCAAAAACATTCAGTACTCC. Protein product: CASRTNRVHAKNIQYS.

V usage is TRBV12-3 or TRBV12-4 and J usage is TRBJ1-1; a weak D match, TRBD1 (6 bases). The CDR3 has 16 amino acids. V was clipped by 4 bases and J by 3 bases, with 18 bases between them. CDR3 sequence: CASSSIPGHEDTEAFF. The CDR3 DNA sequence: TGTGCCAGCAGTTCAATTCCGGGACACGAGGACACTGAAGCTTTCTTT.

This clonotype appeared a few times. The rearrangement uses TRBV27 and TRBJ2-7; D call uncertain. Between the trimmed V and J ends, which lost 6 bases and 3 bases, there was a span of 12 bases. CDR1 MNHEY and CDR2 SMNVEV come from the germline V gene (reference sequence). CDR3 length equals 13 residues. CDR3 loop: CASSYGPYYEQYF. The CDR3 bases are TGTGCCAGCAGCTACGGGCCCTACTACGAGCAGTACTTC.